Listed below are T cell receptor beta chains from one sample, sequenced in a study of shared clonotypes between healthy human individuals. The data were produced by immunoSEQ multiplex PCR, yet TCRdb's version contains in-frame clones alone and is incomplete. The top ten clones hold roughly 0.29% of a sample with around 600,000 clones, 95% to 98% of them seen once. Sequencing was done on a sample of naive CD8+ T cells sorted from blood. The receptors here all came from a man aged 30 to 45 in good health. Each CDR3 is given with its conserved first and last residue. Fields, in order: J gene, D gene, V gene, clone size, CDR3 protein, CDR3 DNA. The D gene is left open where the match is weak. Some rows have no size entry. The others give once, few or many, or a class for an expanded clone.

>TRBJ2-7|-|TRBV7-9|-
CASSPLGQPYEQYF
TGTGCCAGCAGCCCGCTCGGACAGCCCTACGAGCAGTACTTC
>TRBJ2-2|-|TRBV6-5|-
CASSGSLEVPGELFF
TGTGCCAGCAGCGGGTCCCTAGAGGTCCCCGGGGAGCTGTTTTTT
>TRBJ2-3|TRBD2|TRBV9|-
CASSEAGGTDTQYF
TGTGCCAGCAGCGAGGCGGGAGGCACAGATACGCAGTATTTT
>TRBJ1-4|-|TRBV27|once
CASSTRDNLLGLFF
TGTGCCAGCAGTACCCGGGACAACCTCTTAGGACTGTTTTTT
>TRBJ2-1|-|TRBV14|-
CASSRPDDNEQFF
TGTGCCAGCAGCCGACCTGACGACAATGAGCAGTTCTTC
>TRBJ2-7|-|TRBV7-9|-
CASSPDSIYEQYF
TGTGCCAGCAGCCCCGACAGTATCTACGAGCAGTACTTC
>TRBJ1-3|-|TRBV15|-
CATSRGMDSGNTIYF
TGTGCCACCAGCAGAGGCATGGACTCTGGAAACACCATATATTTT
>TRBJ1-1|-|TRBV9|-
CASSVGPKVDTEAFF
TGTGCCAGCAGCGTGGGGCCTAAGGTGGACACTGAAGCTTTCTTT
>TRBJ2-1|-|TRBV10-2|-
CASSMGNEQFF
TGCGCCAGCAGTATGGGCAATGAGCAGTTCTTC
>TRBJ2-1|-|TRBV9|-
CASSLDGVNEQFF
TGTGCCAGCAGCCTAGACGGGGTGAATGAGCAGTTCTTC
>TRBJ2-2|-|TRBV13|once
CASSLGDRERDGELFF
TGTGCCAGCAGCTTAGGCGATCGGGAGAGGGACGGGGAGCTGTTTTTT
>TRBJ2-1|TRBD2|TRBV11-2|-
CASSLVGLAGVRAYNEQFF
TGTGCCAGCAGCTTAGTTGGGCTAGCGGGAGTGAGGGCCTACAATGAGCAGTTCTTC
>TRBJ2-7|-|TRBV11-2|-
CASSLAAGVEQYF
TGTGCCAGCAGCTTAGCAGCAGGGGTCGAGCAGTACTTC
>TRBJ2-2|TRBD2|TRBV18|-
CASSPPGLDTGELFF
TGTGCCAGCTCACCACCGGGACTAGACACCGGGGAGCTGTTTTTT
>TRBJ1-1|-|TRBV28|-
CASSLLRNTEAFF
TGTGCCAGCAGTTTATTGAGGAACACTGAAGCTTTCTTT
>TRBJ2-1|TRBD2|TRBV27|once
CASSLTSRGNNEQFF
TGTGCCAGCAGTTTAACTTCGCGGGGGAACAATGAGCAGTTCTTC
>TRBJ2-7|-|TRBV4-1|once
CASRSVDTYEQYF
TGCGCCAGCAGGTCGGTAGACACCTACGAGCAGTACTTC
>TRBJ2-7|-|TRBV9|-
CASSVGGGAYEQYF
TGTGCCAGCAGCGTAGGAGGGGGAGCCTACGAGCAGTACTTC
>TRBJ2-3|TRBD2|TRBV10-2|-
CASSDWTSGSTDTQYF
TGCGCCAGCAGTGATTGGACTAGCGGGAGCACAGATACGCAGTATTTT
>TRBJ2-6|-|TRBV10-2|-
CASSELGGAGANVLTF
TGCGCCAGCAGTGAGTTGGGGGGAGCTGGGGCCAACGTCCTGACTTTC